The clone carrying this TCR beta chain occurred once. The PCR contained 60 Vbeta and 13 Jbeta primers. This table comes from immunoSEQ multiplex PCR, and its TCRdb copy is limited to in-frame clones, with some not included. The sample consists of more than 250,000 clones, around nine tenths of them appearing once. The data stem from a study of cytomegalovirus exposure and HLA in healthy donors. CDR3 length: 16 amino acids. With 0 bases clipped from V and 5 bases from J, the junction kept 9 bases outside the gene matches. CDR1 SGHRS and CDR2 YFSETQ come from the germline V gene. The source material was PBMCs. This chain links TRBV5-1 with TRBJ2-5; the match to TRBD1 covers 8 bases. The source of this sequence is a young woman in good health and CMV-seronegative. The CDR3 bases are TGCGCCAGCAGCTTGGCATCAGGGGGCGCAGGGGAGACCCAGTACTTC. It yields the protein CASSLASGGAGETQYF.